The 32 T cell receptor beta chains below come from one sample, sequenced in a study of blood T cell repertoires in COVID-19. Some clones are missing from TCRdb's copy, which holds only in-frame ones; the method was immunoSEQ multiplex PCR. The sample holds 140,000 to 150,000 clones, 70% to 90% seen once. The sequencing sample was made of peripheral blood. The receptors derive from a human donor with acute or convalescent COVID-19. The donor label of this sample is uncertain.

V gene TRBV28 combines with J gene TRBJ2-2, with TRBD2 as a possible D gene (6 bases). The germline V and J ends were trimmed by 7 bases and 2 bases, with 11 bases remaining between them. The CDR3 sequence is 14 residues long. CDR1 MDHEN and CDR2 SYDVKM come from the germline V gene. The CDR3 spells CASIRGINTGELFF. For the CDR3, the DNA is TGTGCCAGCATTCGGGGGATCAACACCGGGGAGCTGTTTTTT.

The chain recombines TRBV7-8 with TRBJ2-1; D not certain. With 5 bases removed from V and 4 bases from J, the gap between germline ends came to 3 bases. This CDR3 is 11 amino acids long. Germline values: CDR1 SGHVS, CDR2 FQNEAQ. CDR3 DNA sequence: TGTGCCAGCAGCCCGTACAATGAGCAGTTCTTC. It codes for CASSPYNEQFF. The variable domain in full, completed from reference TRBV7-8 and TRBJ2-1, reads GAGVSQSPRYKVAKRGQDVALRCDPISGHVSLFWYQQALGQGPEFLTYFQNEAQLDKSGLPSDRFFAERPEGSVSTLKIQRTQQEDSAVYLCASSPYNEQFFGPGTRLTVL.

The rearrangement uses TRBV19 and TRBJ1-1, with TRBD1 matching over 11 bases. Trimming at V came to 5 bases and at J to 6 bases, leaving 11 bases not matched to a gene. Per the germline V gene, CDR1 is LNHDA and CDR2 is SQIVND (reference sequence). The CDR3 is 16 residues long. The CDR3 nucleotides read TGTGCCAGTAGTGAGGACAGGGGGCGCGGGCGCGCTGAAGCTTTCTTT. Translating it yields CASSEDRGRGRAEAFF.

The rearrangement joins TRBV9 to TRBJ1-1; 10 nucleotides agree with TRBD1. There are 16 residues in the CDR3. V lost 3 bases, J lost 0 bases, and 5 bases stayed unmatched. The V gene's germline CDR1 is SGDLS and CDR2 YYNGEE. CDR3 nucleotide sequence: TGTGCCAGCAGCGGGGGGACAGGGGCTGTGAACACTGAAGCTTTCTTT. Amino acid sequence: CASSGGTGAVNTEAFF. The whole variable domain, filled in from reference TRBV9 and TRBJ1-1, reads DSGVTQTPKHLITATGQRVTLRCSPRSGDLSVYWYQQSLDQGLQFLIQYYNGEERAKGNILERFSAQQFPDLHSELNLSSLELGDSALYFCASSGGTGAVNTEAFFGQGTRLTVV.

This sequence joins TRBV5-4 and TRBJ1-5; D is possibly TRBD1 (5 bases). CDR1 and CDR2 from the germline V gene are SGHNT and YYREEE (reference sequence). This CDR3 has 15 residues. Trimming stripped 4 bases from V and 2 bases from J, with 13 bases between. The CDR3, as DNA: TGTGCCAGCAGCGCAGGGTTATCTGGCAATCAGCCCCAGCATTTT. It is translated as CASSAGLSGNQPQHF.

The chain couples TRBV14 to TRBJ1-2; weak D call: TRBD1 (6 bases). The germline V gene encodes CDR1 SGHDN and CDR2 FVKESK. CDR3 length: 15 amino acids. Trimming took off 4 bases at V and 2 bases at J, with 14 bases between the two ends. Here the CDR3 reads CASSRPGTLNYGYTF. The DNA of the CDR3 is TGTGCCAGCAGCCGACCCGGGACACTGAACTATGGCTACACCTTC. The full variable domain, completed using reference TRBV14 and TRBJ1-2, is EAGVTQFPSHSVIEKGQTVTLRCDPISGHDNLYWYRRVMGKEIKFLLHFVKESKQDESGMPNNRFLAERTGGTYSTLKVQPAELEDSGVYFCASSRPGTLNYGYTFGSGTRLTVV.

This clone was observed a handful of times. This chain uses TRBV12-3 or TRBV12-4 with TRBJ1-6; D unresolved. V lost 6 bases to trimming and J lost 10 bases, with 10 bases between them. This CDR3 spans 12 amino acids. The CDR3 region is CASSLSTSPLHF. The CDR3, as DNA: TGTGCCAGCAGCCTTAGTACCTCACCCCTCCACTTT.

V gene TRBV5-1 combines with J gene TRBJ2-2, with 9 bases fitting TRBD2. This CDR3 has 17 amino acids. V lost 6 bases and J lost 3; bases outside the gene matches: 12. Looked up from germline, CDR1 is SGHRS and CDR2 is YFSETQ. The CDR3 reads CASTPRAGGPDTGELFF. The CDR3 bases are TGCGCCAGCACCCCCCGGGCGGGAGGGCCGGACACCGGGGAGCTGTTTTTT.

The V call is TRBV3-1 (or the pseudogene TRBV3-2), the J call TRBJ1-5; maybe TRBD1 (6 bases). CDR3 length: 17 residues. Per the germline V gene, CDR1 is LGHDT and CDR2 is YNNKEL (reference sequence). Between the trimmed V and J ends, which lost 0 bases and 1 base, there was a span of 13 bases. The CDR3 here is CASSQDKDRTSNQPQHF. The DNA of the CDR3 is TGTGCCAGCAGCCAAGATAAGGACAGAACCAGCAATCAGCCCCAGCATTTT.

The chain combines TRBV5-4 with TRBJ1-1; D is possibly TRBD1 (6 bases). The CDR3 runs 12 residues. CDR1 SGHNT and CDR2 YYREEE come from the germline V gene (reference sequence). V lost 1 base to trimming and J lost 8 bases, with 9 bases between them. The CDR3 DNA reads as TGTGCCAGCAGCTTGTCCGGGACAGAAGCTTTCTTT. Its protein product is CASSLSGTEAFF. Using reference TRBV5-4 and TRBJ1-1 for the parts outside the CDR3, the full variable domain is ETGVTQSPTHLIKTRGQQVTLRCSSQSGHNTVSWYQQALGQGPQFIFQYYREEENGRGNFPPRFSGLQFPNYSSELNVNALELDDSALYLCASSLSGTEAFFGQGTRLTVV.

The V call is TRBV5-1, the J call TRBJ2-7; TRBD1 agrees at 7 bases. The CDR3 runs 14 residues. Losses at the gene ends were 4 bases for V and 5 bases for J; bases not matched to a gene: 9. CDR1 is SGHRS and CDR2 is YFSETQ in the germline V gene. CDR3 nucleotide sequence: TGCGCCAGCAGCCCCGTGACAGGGTTCCACGAGCAGTACTTC. It yields the protein CASSPVTGFHEQYF.

The V gene is TRBV4-3, the J gene TRBJ2-2, with D possibly TRBD2 on 6 matching bases. Looked up from germline, CDR1 is LGHNA and CDR2 is YSLEER. This CDR3 has 17 amino acids. Trimming took off 0 bases at V and 5 bases at J, with 16 bases between the two ends. In DNA form, the CDR3 reads TGCGCCAGCAGCCAAGATGTACCTAGCGATGGGACCGGGGAGCTGTTTTTT. It specifies CASSQDVPSDGTGELFF.

This clone was counted a single time. This chain links TRBV19 with TRBJ2-7, with a weak D call TRBD1 (5 bases). The CDR3 runs to 14 residues. Trimming took off 5 bases at V and 2 bases at J, with 13 bases between the two ends. Germline CDR1 and CDR2: LNHDA and SQIVND (reference sequence). Written as DNA, the CDR3 is TGTGCCAGTAGTTCGGCAGGGCGAACCTACGAGCAGTACTTC. Its protein is CASSSAGRTYEQYF.

The CDR3 DNA is TGTGCCAGCAGTTTAAATGGCCAGGGGGCCCAGCCCCAGCATTTT. It yields the protein CASSLNGQGAQPQHF. The chain employs TRBV27 and TRBJ1-5, with 8 positions matching TRBD1. CDR1 and CDR2 (germline): MNHEY, SMNVEV (reference sequence). Trimming took 2 bases from V and 7 from J; bases not matched to a gene: 7. The CDR3 is made up of 15 amino acids.

The rearrangement uses TRBV29-1 and TRBJ1-2; D is possibly TRBD1 (5 bases). Trimming removed 4 bases at V and 1 base at J, with 13 bases between. CDR1 is SQVTM, CDR2 ANQGSEA, per germline. CDR3 length: 14 amino acids. CDR3 in amino acids: CSVVSGGVNYGYTF. CDR3 DNA: TGCAGCGTTGTCTCCGGGGGAGTTAACTATGGCTACACCTTC.

The chain recombines TRBV10-3 with TRBJ1-5; D may be TRBD1 (5 bases). V was pared by 11 bases and J by 3 bases, with 17 bases between. This CDR3 has 14 amino acids. Germline V gene lookup returns CDR1 ENHRY and CDR2 SYGVKD. As DNA, the CDR3 is TGTGCCGGGGGGTCAGGAGCGGACAATCAGCCCCAGCATTTT. This sequence encodes CAGGSGADNQPQHF.

The rearrangement joins TRBV19 to TRBJ2-7, with a possible D match to TRBD1 (6 bases). With 5 bases removed from V and 0 bases from J, the gap between germline ends came to 11 bases. Germline V gives CDR1 LNHDA, CDR2 SQIVND (reference sequence). The CDR3 loop spans 14 amino acids. The CDR3 spells CASSSRTDSYEQYV. The CDR3 DNA follows: TGTGCCAGTAGTTCCCGGACAGACTCCTACGAGCAGTACGTC.

This clone appeared a single time. The genes are TRBV6-6 and TRBJ1-2; TRBD1 is a possible D gene (5 bases). Germline CDR1 is MNHNY and CDR2 is SVGAGI (reference sequence). The CDR3 contains 13 residues. Trimming stripped 6 bases from V and 4 bases from J, with 12 bases between. The CDR3 DNA is TGTGCCAGCAGCCGCCAGGGAACCTATGGCTACACCTTC. This codes for CASSRQGTYGYTF.

The V call is TRBV3-1 (or the pseudogene TRBV3-2), the J call TRBJ2-3; D is possibly TRBD2 (6 bases). The CDR3 is 18 residues long. Germline V CDR1 and CDR2: LGHDT, YNNKEL (reference sequence). V was pared by 2 bases and J by 0 bases, with 18 bases between. CDR3 sequence (DNA): TGTGCCAGCAGCCAAAGTAGTGGGGGGACGATTAGCACAGATACGCAGTATTTT. Its protein product is CASSQSSGGTISTDTQYF.

This chain connects TRBV11-1 to TRBJ2-7, with D possibly TRBD1 on 5 matching bases. Germline V gene lookup returns CDR1 SGHAT and CDR2 FQDESV (reference sequence). The CDR3 runs 12 residues. The V and J ends lost 2 bases and 6 bases respectively, with 8 bases between them. The CDR3 nucleotides read TGTGCCAGCAGCTTACAGGGTGTCGAGCAGTACTTC. Translation gives CASSLQGVEQYF.

The chain uses TRBV6-2 or TRBV6-3 and TRBJ2-7, with D perhaps TRBD1 (5 bases). Germline V CDR1 and CDR2: MNHEY, SVGEGT. The CDR3 runs to 14 residues. V lost 1 base and J lost 6, with 13 bases in between. DNA for the CDR3: TGTGCCAGCAGTTACTGTTCGGCAGGGTGCGAGCAGTACTTC. It translates to CASSYCSAGCEQYF.

V usage is TRBV11-1 and J usage is TRBJ1-1, with D possibly being TRBD1 (5 bases). Deletions cut 5 bases from V and 3 bases from J, with 16 bases between. Germline-derived CDR1 and CDR2 are SGHAT and FQDESV (reference sequence). The CDR3 is 15 amino acids. The CDR3 DNA follows: TGTGCCAGCAGCGTAGACAGAGAGTTTGACACTGAAGCTTTCTTT. Translated: CASSVDREFDTEAFF.

V gene TRBV7-3 combines with J gene TRBJ2-3; TRBD1 is a possible D gene (5 bases). Germline lookup yields CDR1 SGHTA and CDR2 FQGTGA. This CDR3 has 16 amino acids. The germline V and J ends were trimmed by 3 bases and 2 bases, with 15 bases remaining between them. CDR3 residues: CASSFGAQGDTDTQYF. DNA of the CDR3: TGTGCCAGCAGCTTTGGGGCCCAAGGGGACACAGATACGCAGTATTTT.

The table lists this clone with a count of one. The chain is built from TRBV28 and TRBJ2-7; 10 bases align to TRBD2. V shed 6 bases and J 1 base; nucleotides not matched to a gene: 3. CDR3 length: 14 residues. Germline CDR1 is MDHEN and CDR2 is SYDVKM. The CDR3 region has the DNA TGTGCCAGCAGGGGGACTAGCGTATCCTACGAGCAGTACTTC. It encodes CASRGTSVSYEQYF.

This clone was counted once. The V gene is TRBV6-6, the J gene TRBJ1-5; no clear D. CDR3 length equals 14 residues. Germline values: CDR1 MNHNY, CDR2 SVGAGI (reference sequence). Trimming pared 4 bases from V and 3 bases from J, leaving 10 bases between. The CDR3 bases are TGTGCCAGCAGTTCACCAGGCCACAATCAGCCCCAGCATTTT. Its protein product is CASSSPGHNQPQHF.

This chain uses TRBV25-1 with TRBJ1-4, with 7 bases identical to TRBD1. The J segment lost 8 bases and the V segment lost 3 bases, leaving 9 bases of the junction unmatched. The germline V gene encodes CDR1 MGHDK and CDR2 SYGVNS. This CDR3 is built from 15 residues. The CDR3, as DNA: TGTGCCAGCAGTGACCCGACAGGGCGGGGAGAAAAACTGTTTTTT. Its protein is CASSDPTGRGEKLFF.

This sequence joins TRBV29-1 and TRBJ1-1; a weak D match, TRBD1 (5 bases). V shed 2 bases and J shed 11 bases, with 12 bases lying between them. This CDR3 is built from 11 residues. The germline V gene has CDR1 SQVTM and CDR2 ANQGSEA. Here the CDR3 DNA reads TGCAGCGTTGAAATGGGTGGGGGGGCTTTCTTT. It is translated as CSVEMGGGAFF.

The chain uses TRBV7-2 and TRBJ2-7; 8 nucleotides align to TRBD1. The CDR3 has 15 amino acids. V shed 1 base, J shed 0 bases, and the junction held 2 bases outside the gene matches. Germline loops: CDR1 SGHTA, CDR2 FQGNSA. DNA for the CDR3: TGTGCCAGCAGCTTAGGACAGGGGAGCTCCTACGAGCAGTACGTC. Translation: CASSLGQGSSYEQYV.

The J gene is TRBJ2-7, the V gene TRBV24-1; D is perhaps TRBD2 (5 bases). CDR1 and CDR2 (germline): KGHDR, SFDVKD. CDR3 length equals 16 residues. V lost 0 bases to trimming and J lost 6 bases, with 17 bases between them. The DNA of the CDR3 is TGTGCCACCAGTGATTTGCAATTGTGCGGGCCTCTCGAGCAGTACGTC. Residues: CATSDLQLCGPLEQYV.

This sequence joins TRBV28 and TRBJ2-3; D is possibly TRBD2 (7 bases). V shed 2 bases and J shed 2 bases, with 17 bases lying between them. The V gene's germline CDR1 is MDHEN and CDR2 SYDVKM. The CDR3 totals 17 residues. The CDR3 reads CASSLAGGAEVTDTQYF. DNA of the CDR3: TGTGCCAGCAGTTTAGCTGGGGGGGCGGAAGTCACAGATACGCAGTATTTT.

The gene calls are TRBV9 and TRBJ1-1; weak D call: TRBD1 (5 bases). The V gene lost 0 bases and the J gene lost 3 bases, with 9 bases spanning the gap. The length of the CDR3 is 14 residues. Per the germline V gene, CDR1 is SGDLS and CDR2 is YYNGEE. As DNA, the CDR3 is TGTGCCAGCAGCGTAGAAGGGGCGGACACTGAAGCTTTCTTT. Translation gives CASSVEGADTEAFF.

This clone was counted between two and nine times. V gene TRBV6-5 combines with J gene TRBJ2-1; 9 bases agree with TRBD1. The CDR3 has 15 residues. V lost 2 bases and J lost 6; bases outside the gene matches: 5. Per germline, CDR1 MNHEY and CDR2 SVGAGI. In nucleotides, the CDR3 is TGTGCCAGCAGTTACCAGGGACAGGGTGCCAATGAGCAGTTCTTC. It yields the protein CASSYQGQGANEQFF.